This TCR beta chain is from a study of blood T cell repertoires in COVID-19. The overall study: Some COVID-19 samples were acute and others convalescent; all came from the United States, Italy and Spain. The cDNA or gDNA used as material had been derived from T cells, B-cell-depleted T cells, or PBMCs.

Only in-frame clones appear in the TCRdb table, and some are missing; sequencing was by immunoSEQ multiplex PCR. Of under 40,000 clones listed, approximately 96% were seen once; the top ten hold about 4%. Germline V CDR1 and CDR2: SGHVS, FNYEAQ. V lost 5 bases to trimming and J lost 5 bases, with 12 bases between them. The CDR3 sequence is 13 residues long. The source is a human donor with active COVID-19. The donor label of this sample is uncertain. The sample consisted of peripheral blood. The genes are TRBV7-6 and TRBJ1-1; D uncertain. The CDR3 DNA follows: TGTGCCAGCAGCCGGTACCCAGGTACTGAAGCTTTCTTT. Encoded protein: CASSRYPGTEAFF.